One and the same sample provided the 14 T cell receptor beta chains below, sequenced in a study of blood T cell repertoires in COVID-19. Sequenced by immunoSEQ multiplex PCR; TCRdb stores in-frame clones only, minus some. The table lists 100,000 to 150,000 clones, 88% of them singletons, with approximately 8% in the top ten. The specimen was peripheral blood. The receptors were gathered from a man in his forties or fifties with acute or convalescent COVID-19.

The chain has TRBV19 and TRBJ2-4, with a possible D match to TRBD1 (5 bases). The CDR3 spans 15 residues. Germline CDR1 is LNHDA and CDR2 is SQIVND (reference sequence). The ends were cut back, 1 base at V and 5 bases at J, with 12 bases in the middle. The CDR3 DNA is TGTGCCAGTAGTATAGCCCGGTTCAGGGAAAACATTCAGTACTTC. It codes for CASSIARFRENIQYF.

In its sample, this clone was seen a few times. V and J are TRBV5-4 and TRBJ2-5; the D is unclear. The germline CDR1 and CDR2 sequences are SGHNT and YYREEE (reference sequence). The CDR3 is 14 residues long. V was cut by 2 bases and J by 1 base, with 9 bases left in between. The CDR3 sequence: CASSFIGSQETQYF. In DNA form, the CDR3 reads TGTGCCAGCAGCTTTATTGGCAGCCAAGAGACCCAGTACTTC.

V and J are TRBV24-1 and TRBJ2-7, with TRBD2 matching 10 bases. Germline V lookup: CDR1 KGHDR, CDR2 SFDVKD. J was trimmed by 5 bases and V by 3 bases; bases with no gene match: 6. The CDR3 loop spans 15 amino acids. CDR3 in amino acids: CATSDGAGGLHEQYF. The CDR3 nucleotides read TGTGCCACCAGTGATGGAGCGGGAGGGTTACACGAGCAGTACTTC.

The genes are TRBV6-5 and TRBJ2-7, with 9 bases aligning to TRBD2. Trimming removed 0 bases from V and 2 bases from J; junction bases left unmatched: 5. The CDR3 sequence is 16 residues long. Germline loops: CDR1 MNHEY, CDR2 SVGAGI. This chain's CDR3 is CASSYSVSGRAYEQYF. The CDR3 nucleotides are TGTGCCAGCAGTTACTCGGTTAGCGGGAGAGCCTACGAGCAGTACTTC.

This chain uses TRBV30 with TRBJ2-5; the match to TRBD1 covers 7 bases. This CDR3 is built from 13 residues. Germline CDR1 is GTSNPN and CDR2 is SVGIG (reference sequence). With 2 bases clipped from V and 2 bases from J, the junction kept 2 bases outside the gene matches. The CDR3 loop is CAWSRGQQETQYF. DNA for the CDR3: TGTGCCTGGAGTCGGGGACAGCAAGAGACCCAGTACTTC.

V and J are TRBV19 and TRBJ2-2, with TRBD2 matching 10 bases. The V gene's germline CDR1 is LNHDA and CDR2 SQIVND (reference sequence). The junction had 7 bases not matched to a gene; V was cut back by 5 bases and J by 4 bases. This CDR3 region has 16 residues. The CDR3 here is CASSLAGEGVTGELFF. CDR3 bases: TGTGCCAGTAGTCTAGCGGGAGAAGGGGTCACCGGGGAGCTGTTTTTT.

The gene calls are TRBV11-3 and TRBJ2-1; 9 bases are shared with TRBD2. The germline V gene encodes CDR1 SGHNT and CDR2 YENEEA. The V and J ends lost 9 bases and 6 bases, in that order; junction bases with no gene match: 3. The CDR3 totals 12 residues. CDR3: CASSGSGNEQFF. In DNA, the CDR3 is TGTGCCAGTAGCGGGAGCGGCAATGAGCAGTTCTTC.

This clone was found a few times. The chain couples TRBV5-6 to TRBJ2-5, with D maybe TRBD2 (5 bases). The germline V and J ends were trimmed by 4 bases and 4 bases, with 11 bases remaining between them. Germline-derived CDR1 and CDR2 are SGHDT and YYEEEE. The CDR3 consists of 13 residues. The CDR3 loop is CASSRSAGETQYF. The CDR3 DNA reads TGTGCCAGCAGCCGGAGCGCGGGAGAGACCCAGTACTTC.

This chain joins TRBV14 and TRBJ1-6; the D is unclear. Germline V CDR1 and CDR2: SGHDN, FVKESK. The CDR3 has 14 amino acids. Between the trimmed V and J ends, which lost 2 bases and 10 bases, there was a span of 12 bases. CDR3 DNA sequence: TGTGCCAGCAGCCAAACCTCGGAGGGCTCACCCCTCCACTTT. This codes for CASSQTSEGSPLHF.

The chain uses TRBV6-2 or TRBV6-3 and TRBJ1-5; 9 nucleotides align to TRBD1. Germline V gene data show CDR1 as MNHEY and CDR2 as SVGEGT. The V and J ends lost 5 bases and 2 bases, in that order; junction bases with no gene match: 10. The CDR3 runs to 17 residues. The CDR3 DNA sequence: TGTGCCAGCAGTCCGAACGCGGGACAGGGAGGCAATCAGCCCCAGCATTTT. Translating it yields CASSPNAGQGGNQPQHF.

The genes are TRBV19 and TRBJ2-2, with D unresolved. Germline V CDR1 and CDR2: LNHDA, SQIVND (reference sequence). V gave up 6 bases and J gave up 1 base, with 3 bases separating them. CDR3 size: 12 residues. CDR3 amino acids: CASRQNTGELFF. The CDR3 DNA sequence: TGTGCCAGTAGACAGAACACCGGGGAGCTGTTTTTT.

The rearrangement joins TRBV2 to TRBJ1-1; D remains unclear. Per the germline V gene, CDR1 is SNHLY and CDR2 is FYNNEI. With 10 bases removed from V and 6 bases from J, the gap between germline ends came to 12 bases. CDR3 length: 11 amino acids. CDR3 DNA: TGTGCCAAGCAACCGGGGTCTGAAGCTTTCTTT. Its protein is CAKQPGSEAFF.

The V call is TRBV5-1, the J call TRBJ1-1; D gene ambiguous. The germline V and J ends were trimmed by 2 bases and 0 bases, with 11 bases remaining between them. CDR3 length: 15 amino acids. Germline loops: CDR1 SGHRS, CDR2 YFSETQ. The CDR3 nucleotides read TGCGCCAGCAGCTTTTCGCCAGGTATGAACACTGAAGCTTTCTTT. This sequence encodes CASSFSPGMNTEAFF.

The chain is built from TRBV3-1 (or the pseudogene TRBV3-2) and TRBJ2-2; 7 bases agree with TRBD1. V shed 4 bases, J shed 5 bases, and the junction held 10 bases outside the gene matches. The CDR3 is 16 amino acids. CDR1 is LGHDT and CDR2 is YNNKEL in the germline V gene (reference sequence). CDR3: CASSRETGSGTGELFF. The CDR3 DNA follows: TGTGCCAGCAGCCGAGAGACAGGGTCAGGAACCGGGGAGCTGTTTTTT.